Each of the 32 T cell receptor beta chains below was sequenced from the same sample in a study of blood T cell repertoires in COVID-19. Sequencing was performed with immunoSEQ multiplex PCR; in TCRdb, only in-frame clones are kept and a portion is missing. The sample has roughly 230,000 clones; approximately 81% are singletons. The sequencing sample was made of peripheral blood. These receptors were obtained from a man aged 40-55 years with acute or convalescent COVID-19.

The genes are TRBV24-1 and TRBJ1-5; no reliable D call. The CDR3 is made up of 16 amino acids. Trimming pared 3 bases from V and 6 bases from J, leaving 17 bases between. CDR1 KGHDR and CDR2 SFDVKD come from the germline V gene. The CDR3 nucleotides read TGTGCCACCAGTGATGGGATTTTTCGGGAAAGTCAGCCCCAGCATTTT. The encoded protein is CATSDGIFRESQPQHF.

V gene TRBV7-2 combines with J gene TRBJ2-2; D is perhaps TRBD1 (6 bases). The CDR3 contains 14 residues. Trimming left V 3 bases short and J 6 bases short, with 11 bases between. Germline V gene data show CDR1 as SGHTA and CDR2 as FQGNSA. This CDR3 reads CASSLYRESGELFF. DNA for the CDR3: TGTGCCAGCAGCTTGTACAGGGAATCCGGGGAGCTGTTTTTT.

This clone has a handful of counts. The chain uses TRBV10-3 and TRBJ2-5; TRBD2 matches at 13 bases. The V gene end was trimmed by 10 bases and the J gene end by 2 bases; junction bases not matched to a gene: 10. CDR3 size: 16 residues. Germline CDR1 is ENHRY and CDR2 is SYGVKD. CDR3 sequence: CATRLAGGLSQETQYF. CDR3 bases: TGTGCCACCAGACTAGCGGGGGGACTAAGTCAAGAGACCCAGTACTTC.

This sequence joins TRBV7-3 and TRBJ1-1; possible D gene TRBD1, 6 bases. Germline-derived CDR1 and CDR2 are SGHTA and FQGTGA. V was trimmed by 2 bases and J by 6 bases, leaving 13 bases between them. CDR3 size: 14 residues. The CDR3 coding sequence is TGTGCCAGCAGCTTAGGGGGGGCTGCGGCTGAAGCTTTCTTT. It is translated as CASSLGGAAAEAFF.

The chain uses TRBV29-1 and TRBJ2-1; 7 bases are shared with TRBD1. CDR3 length: 14 amino acids. With V trimmed by 1 base and J by 9 bases, 9 bases remained unmatched. Germline CDR1 reads SQVTM; CDR2 reads ANQGSEA. CDR3 sequence (DNA): TGCAGCGTTGAAGGACAGGGCCAAGGCGGTGAGCAGTTCTTC. This encodes CSVEGQGQGGEQFF.

This clone was detected once. The V and J genes are TRBV6-2 or TRBV6-3 and TRBJ1-6, with 8 positions matching TRBD1. In germline, CDR1 is MNHEY, CDR2 SVGEGT. This CDR3 contains 16 residues. Trimming cost V 5 bases and J 4 bases; bases outside gene matches: 7. The CDR3: CASSDPGTGYNSPLHF. DNA for the CDR3: TGTGCCAGCAGTGACCCCGGGACAGGTTATAATTCACCCCTCCACTTT.

The chain employs TRBV12-3 or TRBV12-4 and TRBJ1-2; tentative D call: TRBD1 (5 bases). Trimming removed 2 bases at V and 4 bases at J, with 8 bases between. CDR3 size: 13 residues. This CDR3 is CASSLQGFYGYTF. The CDR3 coding sequence is TGTGCCAGCAGTTTACAGGGTTTCTATGGCTACACCTTC.

J is TRBJ1-1 and V is TRBV27, with 9 nucleotides matching TRBD1. CDR1 and CDR2 from the germline V gene are MNHEY and SMNVEV (reference sequence). J gave up 11 bases and V 5 bases, and 15 bases lay outside the gene matches. CDR3 length equals 15 residues. Here the CDR3 DNA reads TGTGCCAGCAGTCGCTATATGACAGGGGGGTATGGGGCTTTCTTT. It codes for CASSRYMTGGYGAFF.

The V gene is TRBV6-1, the J gene TRBJ1-3; D is unresolved. In germline, CDR1 is MNHNS, CDR2 SASEGT. Between the trimmed V and J ends, which lost 3 bases and 7 bases, there was a span of 16 bases. This CDR3 has 15 residues. The CDR3 region has the DNA TGTGCCAGCAGTGAGTCCAGGTCTTATTGGAACACCATATATTTT. This translates into CASSESRSYWNTIYF.

The chain carries TRBV15 and TRBJ1-5; a weak D match, TRBD1 (6 bases). Germline V gene sequence: CDR1 LNHNV, CDR2 YYDKDF (reference sequence). This CDR3 has 15 residues. Trimming removed 0 bases at V and 5 bases at J, with 11 bases between. The CDR3 sequence: CATSRDRGDYQPQHF. The CDR3 DNA sequence: TGTGCCACCAGCAGAGACAGGGGAGATTATCAGCCCCAGCATTTT.

The genes are TRBV5-5 and TRBJ1-1; D might be TRBD1 (6 bases). The V end lost 4 bases, the J end lost 4 bases, and 20 bases lay between the germline ends. CDR1 is SGHKS and CDR2 is YYEKEE in the germline V gene (reference sequence). The CDR3 loop spans 16 amino acids. The DNA for the CDR3 is TGTGCCAGCAGCCGGCGTACAGGGAATTACATCACTGAAGCTTTCTTT. Translating it yields CASSRRTGNYITEAFF.

The chain is built from TRBV20-1 and TRBJ1-6; D gene ambiguous. The germline CDR1 and CDR2 sequences are DFQATT and SNEGSKA (reference sequence). The germline V and J ends were trimmed by 3 bases and 5 bases, with 14 bases remaining between them. The CDR3 is 15 residues long. CDR3 residues: CSASKVSGNNSPLHF. CDR3 DNA: TGCAGTGCTAGTAAAGTTTCGGGTAATAATTCACCCCTCCACTTT.

This chain uses TRBV6-2 or TRBV6-3 with TRBJ1-2, with a tentative D call TRBD1 (5 bases). Trimming took off 4 bases at V and 2 bases at J, with 14 bases between the two ends. The CDR3 is 15 amino acids. Germline V CDR1 and CDR2: MNHEY, SVGEGT. CDR3 DNA sequence: TGTGCCAGCAGTTCTCGCGGGACGGGGAACTATGGCTACACCTTC. This gives the protein CASSSRGTGNYGYTF.

The V call is TRBV3-1 (or the pseudogene TRBV3-2), the J call TRBJ2-1; 10 nucleotides line up with TRBD2. This CDR3 contains 17 residues. V lost 5 bases to trimming and J lost 9 bases; unmatched junction nucleotides: 16. CDR1 is LGHDT and CDR2 is YNNKEL in the germline V gene (reference sequence). The CDR3 nucleotides read TGTGCCAGCAGCAACAAGCGGGGGGGCCTTCCTCCTGGTGAGCAGTTCTTC. Protein sequence: CASSNKRGGLPPGEQFF.

The chain employs TRBV3-1 (or the pseudogene TRBV3-2) and TRBJ2-5; TRBD1 might be the D (5 bases). Trimming cost V 1 base and J 5 bases, with 11 bases left between them. Germline CDR1 reads LGHDT; CDR2 reads YNNKEL (reference sequence). This CDR3 has 14 residues. Written as DNA, the CDR3 is TGTGCCAGCAGCCAAGCCAGGGTCGGGGAGACCCAGTACTTC. Translation gives CASSQARVGETQYF.

Note on this clone: An end of the junction differs from the germline gene, which may be a read error. The chain links TRBV6-5 to TRBJ1-2; D possibly corresponds to TRBD1 (6 bases). The CDR3 length is 13 residues. Germline V gives CDR1 MNHEY, CDR2 SVGAGI. CDR3 loop: CASLQGAGYGYTF. The CDR3 DNA follows: TGCGCCAGCCTACAGGGCGCAGGCTATGGCTACACCTTC.

The sample holds one count of this clone. The chain uses TRBV13 and TRBJ2-1; a possible D gene is TRBD2 (6 bases). V gave up 5 bases and J gave up 5 bases, with 13 bases separating them. Germline V gene data show CDR1 as PRHDT and CDR2 as FYEKMQ (reference sequence). This CDR3 is 14 amino acids long. The DNA for the CDR3 is TGTGCCAGCAGCCCGGGGACTGACGACAATGAGCAGTTCTTC. Its translation is CASSPGTDDNEQFF.

V and J are TRBV5-4 and TRBJ2-7; D perhaps matches TRBD1 (5 bases). Germline values: CDR1 SGHNT, CDR2 YYREEE (reference sequence). The CDR3 spans 14 residues. V dropped 0 bases and J dropped 1 base, with 8 bases sitting between them. CDR3 sequence: CASSLDAGSYEQYF. CDR3 sequence (DNA): TGTGCCAGCAGCTTGGATGCAGGGTCCTACGAGCAGTACTTC.

V is TRBV19 and J is TRBJ1-5; TRBD1 is a possible D gene (5 bases). Between the trimmed V and J ends, which lost 6 bases and 3 bases, there was a span of 12 bases. The CDR3 is 14 residues long. Germline assignment: CDR1 LNHDA and CDR2 SQIVND (reference sequence). The CDR3 region has the DNA TGTGCCAGTAGATTCCAGGGATCCAATCAGCCCCAGCATTTT. Translating gives CASRFQGSNQPQHF.

This chain joins TRBV7-9 and TRBJ1-2, with D unclear. The CDR3 is made up of 13 amino acids. The germline V gene has CDR1 SEHNR and CDR2 FQNEAQ (reference sequence). Trimming took 2 bases from V and 2 from J, leaving 6 bases between them. The CDR3 spells CASSLRENYGYTF. Written as DNA, the CDR3 is TGTGCCAGCAGCTTAAGAGAGAACTATGGCTACACCTTC.

V is TRBV6-5 and J is TRBJ2-1; 8 positions agree with TRBD1. The CDR3 is made up of 14 amino acids. Germline-derived CDR1 and CDR2 are MNHEY and SVGAGI. V lost 6 bases to trimming and J lost 8 bases; unmatched junction nucleotides: 9. The CDR3 bases are TGTGCCAGCAGCCGCGGACAGGGTGGTCATGAGCAGTTCTTC. This gives the protein CASSRGQGGHEQFF.

The genes are TRBV9 and TRBJ1-1, with TRBD1 as a possible D gene (5 bases). Trimming shortened V by 0 bases and J by 3 bases, and 12 bases separated the two germline ends. The V gene's germline CDR1 is SGDLS and CDR2 YYNGEE. The CDR3 is made up of 15 amino acids. The chain's CDR3 is CASSVDSGGYTEAFF. The DNA for the CDR3 is TGTGCCAGCAGCGTAGATAGCGGGGGGTACACTGAAGCTTTCTTT.

The CDR3 DNA sequence: TGCAGCGTCGAGGGGACAGGGCCCGTAAGTGAGCAGTTCTTC. This codes for CSVEGTGPVSEQFF. This rearrangement joins TRBV29-1 to TRBJ2-1; 9 bases fit TRBD1. Germline CDR1 is SQVTM and CDR2 is ANQGSEA. J lost 9 bases, V lost 6 bases, and 12 bases had no gene match. The CDR3 has 14 residues.

The chain carries TRBV11-2 and TRBJ2-1; D is possibly TRBD1 (6 bases). Trimming took off 1 base at V and 7 bases at J, with 14 bases between the two ends. This CDR3 contains 15 residues. Germline V gene sequence: CDR1 SGHAT, CDR2 FQNNGV. The CDR3 reads CASSLGADQGNEQFF. In nucleotides, the CDR3 is TGTGCCAGCAGCTTAGGGGCCGATCAGGGGAATGAGCAGTTCTTC.

This chain uses TRBV4-2 with TRBJ2-3, with 8 bases identical to TRBD2. V was pared by 4 bases and J by 2 bases, with 23 bases of the junction left unmatched. CDR1 is LGHNA, CDR2 YNFKEQ, per germline. The CDR3 is made up of 21 amino acids. The chain's CDR3 is CASSLRGQRNSGGTDTDTQYF. The CDR3 nucleotides are TGTGCCAGCAGCCTAAGGGGTCAGAGAAACTCGGGGGGGACTGACACAGATACGCAGTATTTT.

The chain combines TRBV5-6 with TRBJ2-3; the D is unclear. The CDR3 length is 15 residues. Per the germline V gene, CDR1 is SGHDT and CDR2 is YYEEEE. V was cut by 3 bases and J by 4 bases, with 15 bases left in between. The CDR3 region is CASSSESESADTQYF. The CDR3 bases are TGTGCCAGCAGCTCTGAGTCGGAGTCGGCAGATACGCAGTATTTT. The full variable domain, with the rest looked up from reference TRBV5-6 and TRBJ2-3, is DAGVTQSPTHLIKTRGQQVTLRCSPKSGHDTVSWYQQALGQGPQFIFQYYEEEERQRGNFPDRFSGHQFPNYSSELNVNALLLGDSALYLCASSSESESADTQYFGPGTRLTVL.

The CDR3 DNA reads TGCGCCAGCAGCCAAGGTGAGAGGGCCACTGAAGCTTTCTTT. Protein: CASSQGERATEAFF. The J gene is TRBJ1-1, the V gene TRBV4-1, with no clear D. CDR1 and CDR2 from the germline V gene are MGHRA and YSYEKL. Trimming shortened V by 1 base and J by 4 bases, and 10 bases separated the two germline ends. CDR3 length: 14 amino acids.

This clone came up a few times. The junction and the germline gene differ at one end; a read error may be behind it. The DNA for the CDR3 is TGTGCCAGCAGTGACTCCGTGGGGGGTCAGCCCCAGCATTTT. As protein: CASSDSVGGQPQHF. This chain uses TRBV6-5 with TRBJ1-5; D is perhaps TRBD1 (5 bases). The germline CDR1 and CDR2 sequences are MNHEY and SVGAGI. This CDR3 is built from 14 residues.

V gene TRBV5-1 combines with J gene TRBJ2-5; 8 bases map to TRBD2. Germline-derived CDR1 and CDR2 are SGHRS and YFSETQ. The CDR3 is 17 residues long. V lost 4 bases, J lost 0 bases, and 11 bases stayed unmatched. The CDR3 DNA sequence: TGCGCCAGCAGCCGGAGGGCGGGCGGGGGGAACCAAGAGACCCAGTACTTC. It specifies CASSRRAGGGNQETQYF.

The genes are TRBV5-1 and TRBJ2-1; 9 bases match TRBD1. The CDR3 has 17 residues. The J segment lost 7 bases and the V segment lost 7 bases, leaving 18 bases of the junction unmatched. Germline V lookup: CDR1 SGHRS, CDR2 YFSETQ. In nucleotides, the CDR3 is TGCGCCAGCCATTCGCCAGGAGAGGGACAGGGAAGTAATGAGCAGTTCTTC. This translates into CASHSPGEGQGSNEQFF.

This chain links TRBV4-3 with TRBJ1-1; D uncertain. Germline V lookup: CDR1 LGHNA, CDR2 YSLEER. The CDR3 totals 14 residues. V was shortened by 1 base and J by 5 bases, with 11 bases between the two germline ends. CDR3 sequence reads: CASSQVLVETEAFF. Written as DNA, the CDR3 is TGCGCCAGCAGCCAAGTGTTGGTGGAGACTGAAGCTTTCTTT.

The chain couples TRBV6-5 to TRBJ2-7; possibly TRBD1 for D (7 bases). Trimming left V 7 bases short and J 1 base short, with 17 bases between. CDR1 is MNHEY, CDR2 SVGAGI, per germline. The CDR3 runs 15 residues. The CDR3 region has the DNA TGTGCCAGCACCCCGGAGGGGGCCGGATCCTACGAGCAGTACTTC. It yields the protein CASTPEGAGSYEQYF.